The following is a TCR beta chain sequence with its context. The CDR3 runs to 14 residues. V was clipped by 4 bases and J by 2 bases, with 12 bases between them. CDR1 and CDR2 from the germline V gene are MGHRA and YSYEKL. The data stem from a study of blood T cell repertoires in COVID-19. Study processing details: Nucleated cell number was recorded as an estimate derived from reference gene primer amplification. The table came from immunoSEQ multiplex PCR; TCRdb's copy has only in-frame clones and leaves some out. That table is the source of V, J and clone size, and D and trimming were worked out from the DNA. The table records 140,000 to 150,000 clones, 70% to 90% of them present only once.

The V and J genes are TRBV4-1 and TRBJ2-7, with D tentatively TRBD1 (8 bases). The sequence was obtained from a woman in her twenties or thirties with acute COVID-19. Sequencing was done on a sample of PBMCs or T cells enriched from blood (not recorded which). CDR3 region: CASSLQGGPYEQYF. Here the CDR3 DNA reads TGCGCCAGCAGCCTACAGGGGGGGCCCTACGAGCAGTACTTC.